This T cell receptor beta chain was obtained from a study of patients and donors after allogeneic stem cell transplantation. This clonotype was counted only a few times. CDR3 size: 14 residues. CDR1 is SGHRS, CDR2 YFSETQ, per germline. V gave up 1 base and J gave up 4 bases, with 11 bases separating them. TCRdb passed the RT-PCR reads through MiXCR, listing each CDR3 protein once. This table has hundreds of thousands of distinct CDR3 sequences, 16% appearing once. The chain recombines TRBV5-1 with TRBJ1-1; D gene unclear. The sample taken for sequencing was blood, either unsorted or a sorted T cell fraction (not recorded which). The sequence was obtained from a human donor who was either an allogeneic HSCT recipient or a stem cell or donor lymphocyte infusion donor (not recorded which). It is not recorded whose cells these are; they may come from a transplant donor. DNA for the CDR3: TGCGCCAGCAGCTTGCTAGAGGGAGGCACTGAAGCTTTCTTT. Protein: CASSLLEGGTEAFF.